This TCR beta chain is from a study of blood T cell repertoires in COVID-19. Study as a whole: Donors in the United States, Italy and Spain gave samples during acute or convalescent COVID-19.

Only in-frame clones appear in the TCRdb table, and some are missing; sequencing was by immunoSEQ multiplex PCR. The table lists roughly 250,000 clones, around three quarters of them singletons. Germline V gives CDR1 LGHDT, CDR2 YNNKEL (reference sequence). V was clipped by 1 base and J by 0 bases; unmatched bases: 4. The CDR3 extends over 16 amino acids. The sequence derives from a woman aged 80 or over with acute or convalescent COVID-19. Sequencing used peripheral blood. V usage is TRBV3-1 (or the pseudogene TRBV3-2) and J usage is TRBJ1-2, with 8 bases matching TRBD1. The CDR3 bases are TGTGCCAGCAGCCAAGGGACAGGGCTGGCTAACTATGGCTACACCTTC. Its protein product is CASSQGTGLANYGYTF.